Listed below are T cell receptor beta chains from one sample, sequenced in a study of shared clonotypes between healthy human individuals. TCRdb keeps only in-frame clones here, not all; method: immunoSEQ multiplex PCR. The sample gives about a million clones, approximately 77% of which show up once; 0.89% is in the top ten. The source material was memory CD4+ T cells from PBMCs. The origin of the receptors is a man younger than 30 in good health. Some clones in this sample may be carry-over from other donors' samples. The CDR3 runs from the conserved cysteine through the conserved F or W. A D gene is named only where the DNA matches it firmly. The size field is filled for only some rows; it gives once, few, many or a size class.

abundance: NA
d_gene: TRBD2
v_gene: TRBV5-1
j_gene: TRBJ2-1
CDR3aa: CASGALAGADEQFF
CDR3nt: TGCGCCAGTGGGGCACTAGCGGGAGCGGATGAGCAGTTCTTC

abundance: once
d_gene: NA
v_gene: TRBV27
j_gene: TRBJ2-7
CDR3aa: CASSLSAAATYEQYF
CDR3nt: TGTGCCAGCAGTTTAAGCGCGGCGGCAACCTACGAGCAGTACTTC

abundance: NA
d_gene: TRBD2
v_gene: TRBV6-5
j_gene: TRBJ2-2
CDR3aa: CASRDYANTGELFF
CDR3nt: TGTGCCAGCCGGGACTATGCGAACACCGGGGAGCTGTTTTTT

abundance: NA
d_gene: TRBD2
v_gene: TRBV14
j_gene: TRBJ2-3
CDR3aa: CASSQGSGGSTDTQYF
CDR3nt: TGTGCCAGCAGCCAAGGAAGCGGGGGGAGCACAGATACGCAGTATTTT

abundance: NA
d_gene: TRBD1
v_gene: TRBV28
j_gene: TRBJ1-5
CDR3aa: CASSDPRDRVRNSNQPQHF
CDR3nt: TGTGCCAGCAGCGATCCCCGGGACAGGGTCCGAAATAGCAATCAGCCCCAGCATTTT

abundance: few
d_gene: TRBD1
v_gene: TRBV7-3
j_gene: TRBJ2-3
CDR3aa: CASSQQGTDTQYF
CDR3nt: TGTGCCAGCAGCCAACAGGGGACAGATACGCAGTATTTT

abundance: NA
d_gene: TRBD1
v_gene: TRBV10-3
j_gene: TRBJ1-2
CDR3aa: CAITWGDRGLDYGYTF
CDR3nt: TGTGCCATCACTTGGGGGGACAGGGGTCTGGACTATGGCTACACCTTC

abundance: NA
d_gene: NA
v_gene: TRBV7-3
j_gene: TRBJ2-7
CDR3aa: CASSKGLGSSYEQYF
CDR3nt: TGTGCCAGCAGCAAGGGACTGGGGAGCTCCTACGAGCAGTACTTC

abundance: NA
d_gene: TRBD1
v_gene: TRBV7-2
j_gene: TRBJ1-2
CDR3aa: CASSSRQGNYGYTF
CDR3nt: TGTGCCAGCAGCTCACGACAGGGTAACTATGGCTACACCTTC

abundance: NA
d_gene: NA
v_gene: TRBV28
j_gene: TRBJ2-3
CDR3aa: CASSPAGRRITDTQYF
CDR3nt: TGTGCCAGCAGCCCGGCCGGACGGAGAATCACAGATACGCAGTATTTT

abundance: NA
d_gene: NA
v_gene: TRBV7-9
j_gene: TRBJ1-5
CDR3aa: CASSSEPSGDQPQHF
CDR3nt: TGTGCCAGCAGCTCGGAGCCCTCGGGGGACCAGCCCCAGCATTTT

abundance: NA
d_gene: NA
v_gene: TRBV27
j_gene: TRBJ2-7
CDR3aa: CASSLGLIESGEQYF
CDR3nt: TGTGCCAGCAGTTTAGGACTCATAGAAAGCGGCGAGCAGTACTTC

abundance: NA
d_gene: NA
v_gene: TRBV11-2
j_gene: TRBJ2-7
CDR3aa: CASSLGTVLTYEQYF
CDR3nt: TGTGCCAGCAGCTTAGGGACAGTTCTGACCTACGAGCAGTACTTC

abundance: NA
d_gene: NA
v_gene: TRBV2
j_gene: TRBJ2-7
CDR3aa: CASKPGGREQYF
CDR3nt: TGTGCCTCCAAACCCGGGGGTCGCGAGCAGTACTTC

abundance: once
d_gene: NA
v_gene: TRBV6-1
j_gene: TRBJ2-7
CDR3aa: CASSGAGQYF
CDR3nt: TGTGCCAGCAGTGGGGCGGGGCAGTACTTC

abundance: NA
d_gene: NA
v_gene: TRBV27
j_gene: TRBJ1-1
CDR3aa: CASSLKRVNTEAFF
CDR3nt: TGTGCCAGCAGTTTAAAACGGGTGAACACTGAAGCTTTCTTT

abundance: NA
d_gene: NA
v_gene: TRBV6-1
j_gene: TRBJ1-4
CDR3aa: CASRLRPGAEEKLFF
CDR3nt: TGTGCCAGCAGGCTCCGGCCAGGGGCGGAGGAAAAACTGTTTTTT

abundance: NA
d_gene: NA
v_gene: TRBV2
j_gene: TRBJ1-1
CDR3aa: CASSIKPNTEAFF
CDR3nt: TGTGCCAGCAGCATTAAACCGAACACTGAAGCTTTCTTT

abundance: NA
d_gene: NA
v_gene: TRBV13
j_gene: TRBJ2-5
CDR3aa: CASSGRETQYF
CDR3nt: TGTGCCAGCAGCGGGAGAGAGACCCAGTACTTC

abundance: NA
d_gene: NA
v_gene: TRBV6-5
j_gene: TRBJ1-4
CDR3aa: CASTKGRTNEKLFF
CDR3nt: TGTGCCAGCACGAAGGGAAGGACTAATGAAAAACTGTTTTTT

abundance: NA
d_gene: NA
v_gene: TRBV9
j_gene: TRBJ2-7
CDR3aa: CASSVDGTSDYEQYF
CDR3nt: TGTGCCAGCAGCGTAGATGGGACATCCGACTACGAGCAGTACTTC

abundance: NA
d_gene: NA
v_gene: TRBV28
j_gene: TRBJ1-2
CDR3aa: CATLDGSGHGYTF
CDR3nt: TGTGCCACCCTGGACGGTAGTGGGCATGGCTACACCTTC

abundance: NA
d_gene: TRBD1
v_gene: TRBV5-1
j_gene: TRBJ1-5
CDR3aa: CASSAGTGNQPQHF
CDR3nt: TGCGCCAGCAGCGCCGGGACAGGGAATCAGCCCCAGCATTTT

abundance: NA
d_gene: TRBD2
v_gene: TRBV28
j_gene: TRBJ2-7
CDR3aa: CASSALAGGAYEQYF
CDR3nt: TGTGCCAGCAGTGCGTTAGCGGGAGGTGCCTACGAGCAGTACTTC

abundance: many
d_gene: NA
v_gene: TRBV7-8
j_gene: TRBJ1-6
CDR3aa: CASSLARLRGRNSPLHF
CDR3nt: TGTGCCAGCAGCTTAGCGCGGCTCAGGGGACGTAATTCACCCCTCCACTTT

abundance: NA
d_gene: NA
v_gene: TRBV28
j_gene: TRBJ2-3
CDR3aa: CASSRVADTQYF
CDR3nt: TGTGCCAGCAGTAGAGTAGCAGATACGCAGTATTTT